This T cell receptor beta chain was sequenced for a study of T-cell reconstitution after alpha-beta-depleted transplantation in children. A library of TCRbeta sequences, prepared with unique molecular identifiers, was generated. TCRdb re-called the PCR reads with MiXCR, one entry per CDR3 protein. The repertoire consists of over 550,000 distinct CDR3 sequences, with roughly a tenth occurring once and the leading ten covering less than 5%. The CDR3 spans 21 residues. The V call is TRBV21-1, the J call TRBJ2-7; the D call in the table, TRBD2, was not verified against the DNA. TRBV21-1 is marked as a pseudogene. Sequencing was performed on PBMCs from the stem cell graft donor, taken from the stem cell graft. The clonotype was recovered from a human donor who donated a stem cell graft to a child with acute myeloid leukemia. In DNA, the CDR3 is TGTGCCAGCAGTCCGGACAGGGCGACTAGCGGGATTCGGTGGGGCTCCTACGAGCAGTACTTC. It is translated as CASSPDRATSGIRWGSYEQYF.